The rows below give T cell receptor beta chains drawn from one sample of a study of vaccination and CD4 T cells after COVID-19. TCRdb called the PCR reads again in MiXCR, with one record for every CDR3 protein. This table holds around 11,000 distinct CDR3 sequences, under 50% found once. No antigen is known for these receptors. Sequences were obtained from CD4+ T cells from blood, cultured in vitro. These receptors all stem from a human donor who had recovered from COVID-19. Each CDR3 is given with its conserved first and last residue. The D gene is left open where the match is weak. Part of the rows lack a size; the others show once, few, many or a class for expanded clones.

d_call	v_call	clone_size	j_call	cdr3_aa	cdr3_nt
.	TRBV7-3	.	TRBJ1-1	CASSRQANTEAFF	TGTGCCAGCAGCAGACAAGCGAACACTGAAGCTTTCTTT
TRBD1	TRBV30	.	TRBJ2-7	CAGRQGTPTLPYEQYF	TGTGCCGGCAGACAGGGGACTCCCACACTACCGTACGAGCAGTACTTC
.	TRBV6-1	few	TRBJ1-5	CASRIRTVEKPQHF	TGTGCCAGCAGGATCAGAACGGTCGAAAAGCCCCAGCATTTT
.	TRBV20-1	few	TRBJ1-2	CSAGRGPDGYTF	TGCAGTGCGGGCAGGGGACCAGATGGCTACACCTTC
TRBD1	TRBV11-2	few	TRBJ2-5	CASSRDRGQETQYF	TGTGCCAGCAGCCGGGACAGGGGTCAAGAGACCCAGTACTTC
.	TRBV28	few	TRBJ1-2	CASSSTQQYGYTF	TGTGCCAGCAGTTCGACGCAACAGTATGGCTACACCTTC
.	TRBV7-8	few	TRBJ2-2	CASSTQITGELFF	TGTGCCAGCAGCACCCAAATCACCGGGGAGCTGTTTTTT
.	TRBV28	.	TRBJ2-7	CASSRRLPRHEQYF	TGTGCCAGCAGCCGCAGGTTACCGCGACACGAGCAGTACTTC
.	TRBV7-7	few	TRBJ2-5	CASSLGDAATQYF	TGTGCCAGCAGCTTAGGGGACGCAGCGACCCAGTACTTC
TRBD1	TRBV6-1	.	TRBJ1-2	CASIPSTGGYGYTF	TGTGCCAGCATTCCCTCGACAGGGGGATATGGCTACACCTTC
TRBD1	TRBV12-3/TRBV12-4	few	TRBJ2-3	CASSNRGLNTQYF	TGTGCCAGCAGTAACAGGGGGCTGAATACGCAGTATTTT
.	TRBV18	medium-sized	TRBJ2-3	CASSQVLLADTQYF	TGTGCCAGCTCACAGGTTCTTCTAGCAGATACGCAGTATTTT
.	TRBV20-1	.	TRBJ2-5	CSAIQETQYF	TGCAGTGCTATTCAAGAGACCCAGTACTTC
TRBD2	TRBV7-9	few	TRBJ2-7	CASSKGLAGGTYEQYF	TGTGCCAGCAGCAAAGGACTAGCGGGTGGAACCTACGAGCAGTACTTC
.	TRBV19	.	TRBJ2-3	CASSGGAYTDTQYF	TGTGCCAGTAGTGGCGGGGCCTACACAGATACGCAGTATTTT
TRBD1	TRBV20-1	few	TRBJ1-1	CSAADRGKSTEAFF	TGCAGTGCCGCAGACAGGGGGAAGAGCACTGAAGCTTTCTTT
.	TRBV11-2	.	TRBJ1-2	CASSGDGNYGYTF	TGTGCCAGCAGCGGAGACGGTAACTATGGCTACACCTTC
.	TRBV7-2	.	TRBJ2-3	CASSQGLLSTDTQYF	TGTGCCAGCAGCCAGGGGCTCCTAAGCACAGATACGCAGTATTTT
.	TRBV7-2	.	TRBJ2-1	CASSQGGGSSYNEQFF	TGTGCCAGCAGCCAGGGGGGCGGGAGCTCCTACAATGAGCAGTTCTTC
.	TRBV6-1	.	TRBJ2-1	CASSPRDSLDLEQFF	TGTGCCAGCAGCCCCCGGGACTCCCTAGACCTAGAGCAGTTCTTC
TRBD1	TRBV28	.	TRBJ1-1	CASSFTGVPNTEAFF	TGTGCCAGCAGTTTTACAGGGGTACCTAACACTGAAGCTTTCTTT
TRBD2	TRBV15	few	TRBJ2-3	CATSRGLAGGPTSTDTQYF	TGTGCCACCAGCAGAGGACTAGCGGGGGGTCCTACTAGCACAGATACGCAGTATTTT
.	TRBV23-1	few	TRBJ2-7	CASSPQRDRKSYEQYF	TGCGCCAGCAGTCCTCAACGAGACCGAAAATCCTACGAGCAGTACTTC
.	TRBV19	.	TRBJ1-1	CASSIRGEAFF	TGTGCCAGTAGTATTAGAGGGGAAGCTTTCTTT
TRBD1	TRBV20-1	.	TRBJ2-7	CSARVPGTGGNEQYF	TGCAGTGCTAGAGTTCCTGGGACAGGGGGCAACGAGCAGTACTTC
.	TRBV28	few	TRBJ1-1	CASKALNTEAFF	TGTGCCAGCAAAGCCCTGAACACTGAAGCTTTCTTT
TRBD1	TRBV6-1	large	TRBJ2-6	CASSKKRTGPGANVLTF	TGTGCCAGCAGTAAGAAACGGACAGGGCCTGGGGCCAACGTCCTGACTTTC
.	TRBV7-9	.	TRBJ1-2	CASSVIYGYTF	TGTGCCAGCAGCGTGATCTATGGCTACACCTTC
TRBD2	TRBV6-1	few	TRBJ2-1	CASSGLAGGPEYNEQFF	TGTGCCAGCAGCGGACTAGCGGGAGGGCCGGAATACAATGAGCAGTTCTTC
TRBD2	TRBV7-2	.	TRBJ2-7	CASSARTSGSPERYF	TGTGCCAGCAGCGCGCGTACTAGCGGGAGCCCCGAGCGGTACTTC
.	TRBV7-6	few	TRBJ2-5	CASSLVETQYF	TGTGCCAGCAGCTTAGTGGAGACCCAGTACTTC
TRBD2	TRBV28	.	TRBJ2-1	CASSLKGLAARLGEQFF	TGTGCCAGCAGTTTGAAGGGACTAGCGGCCCGCTTGGGGGAGCAGTTCTTC
.	TRBV7-3	few	TRBJ2-2	CASSPTRGDSNTGELFF	TGTGCCAGCAGTCCCACCCGCGGGGATTCGAACACCGGGGAGCTGTTTTTT
.	TRBV20-1	few	TRBJ1-6	CSARDRRSLKNSPLHF	TGCAGTGCTAGAGATCGGCGGAGTCTCAAGAATTCACCCCTCCACTTT
TRBD1	TRBV20-1	once	TRBJ1-2	CSAKQGALGHTF	TGCAGTGCAAAACAGGGGGCGCTGGGCCACACCTTC
TRBD2	TRBV7-8	.	TRBJ2-1	CASSSARLAVSYNEQFF	TGTGCCAGCAGCTCCGCCCGACTAGCGGTCTCCTACAATGAGCAGTTCTTC
TRBD2	TRBV20-1	.	TRBJ2-7	CSARGLTLFEQYF	TGCAGTGCTAGGGGACTAACTCTTTTCGAGCAGTACTTC
.	TRBV19	few	TRBJ2-3	CASRGGPTDTQYF	TGTGCCAGTAGGGGGGGGCCCACAGATACGCAGTATTTT
TRBD1	TRBV6-1	.	TRBJ1-4	CASLQGVEKLFF	TGTGCCAGCTTACAGGGGGTTGAAAAACTGTTTTTT
.	TRBV6-1	.	TRBJ2-1	CASTGAVSYNEQFF	TGTGCCAGCACAGGGGCAGTCTCCTACAATGAGCAGTTCTTC
.	TRBV5-4	.	TRBJ1-3	CASSLESGPGNTIYF	TGTGCCAGCAGCTTGGAGTCAGGACCTGGAAACACCATATATTTT
.	TRBV6-1	.	TRBJ1-2	CAATRGLTVGYTF	TGTGCCGCAACCAGGGGCCTAACCGTCGGCTACACCTTC
.	TRBV6-2/TRBV6-3	few	TRBJ1-2	CASSYSNRWGYGYTF	TGTGCCAGCAGTTACTCGAATCGGTGGGGCTATGGCTACACCTTC
.	TRBV12-3/TRBV12-4	.	TRBJ2-3	CASSPGRPTDTQYF	TGTGCCAGCAGCCCCGGACGGCCTACAGATACGCAGTATTTT
.	TRBV28	.	TRBJ2-7	CASSLHGISYEQYF	TGTGCCAGCAGTTTACACGGGATTTCCTACGAGCAGTACTTC
.	TRBV7-9	.	TRBJ2-3	CASSPSRAGTDTQYF	TGTGCCAGCAGCCCAAGTCGAGCAGGCACAGATACGCAGTATTTT
TRBD1	TRBV20-1	.	TRBJ2-3	CSATDRVGDTQYF	TGCAGTGCTACGGACAGGGTCGGGGATACGCAGTATTTT
TRBD1	TRBV11-2	once	TRBJ2-1	CASSPQGTDEQFF	TGTGCCAGCAGCCCACAAGGGACAGACGAGCAGTTCTTC
.	TRBV6-1	.	TRBJ1-6	CASSEAGLGSPLHF	TGTGCCAGCAGTGAGGCAGGGTTAGGGTCACCCCTCCACTTT
.	TRBV6-1	once	TRBJ1-5	CASRPTGWSDTQHF	TGTGCCAGCAGACCAACTGGATGGTCAGATACGCAGCATTTT
TRBD1	TRBV19	.	TRBJ1-4	CASSRIGGQDEKLFF	TGTGCCAGTAGTCGAATAGGGGGCCAGGATGAAAAACTGTTTTTT
TRBD2	TRBV20-1	.	TRBJ2-1	CSAQPGLAGYNEQFF	TGCAGTGCTCAACCGGGACTAGCGGGGTACAATGAGCAGTTCTTC
.	TRBV10-1	.	TRBJ2-3	CASSESIQGLADTDTQYF	TGCGCCAGCAGTGAGTCAATCCAGGGGCTAGCGGATACAGATACGCAGTATTTT
.	TRBV29-1	.	TRBJ1-1	CSVDSGARGEAFF	TGCAGCGTTGATTCCGGGGCCCGGGGTGAAGCTTTCTTT
.	TRBV7-9	few	TRBJ2-7	CASSFSRTYEQYF	TGTGCCAGCAGCTTCTCCAGGACATACGAGCAGTACTTC
.	TRBV30	.	TRBJ1-5	CAWSERSPQPQHF	TGTGCCTGGAGTGAAAGGAGCCCTCAGCCCCAGCATTTT